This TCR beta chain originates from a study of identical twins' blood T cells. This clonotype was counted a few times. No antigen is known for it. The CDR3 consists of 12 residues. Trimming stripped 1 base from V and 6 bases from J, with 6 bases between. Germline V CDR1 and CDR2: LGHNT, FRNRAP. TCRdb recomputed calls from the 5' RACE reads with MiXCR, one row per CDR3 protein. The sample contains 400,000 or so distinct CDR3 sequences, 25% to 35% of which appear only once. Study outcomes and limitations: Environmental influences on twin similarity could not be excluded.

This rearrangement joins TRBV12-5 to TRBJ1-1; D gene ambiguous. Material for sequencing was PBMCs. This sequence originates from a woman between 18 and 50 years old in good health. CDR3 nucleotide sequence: TGTGCTAGTGGTTTGGACCGCGCTGAAGCTTTCTTT. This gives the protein CASGLDRAEAFF.